Following are 13 T cell receptor beta chains from one sample sequenced in a study of cytomegalovirus exposure and HLA in healthy donors. Generated by immunoSEQ multiplex PCR, the TCRdb table keeps only in-frame clones and is missing some. The data contain 300,000 to 400,000 clones, 88% of them singletons. Material: PBMCs. The receptor source for this set is a man aged 25-45 years in good health and CMV-seronegative.

This sequence joins TRBV13 and TRBJ2-7; 7 bases match TRBD1. CDR3 length: 17 residues. With V trimmed by 4 bases and J by 5 bases, 17 bases remained unmatched. Germline-derived CDR1 and CDR2 are PRHDT and FYEKMQ (reference sequence). CDR3 sequence reads: CASSSRGNSGQKDEQYF. CDR3 coding DNA: TGTGCCAGCAGCTCGAGGGGCAATTCGGGACAGAAAGACGAGCAGTACTTC.

This clone has just a few counts. The CDR3, as DNA: TGTGCCAGCAGCTCGTTTCAGCCCCAGCATTTT. Translation: CASSSFQPQHF. The chain employs TRBV28 and TRBJ1-5; D gene unclear. Trimming removed 6 bases at V and 6 bases at J, with 6 bases between. From germline, CDR1 is MDHEN and CDR2 SYDVKM. The CDR3 sequence is 11 residues long.

The chain joins TRBV29-1 to TRBJ1-1; 8 positions match TRBD1. Trimming took 4 bases from V and 6 from J; bases not matched to a gene: 10. CDR3 length: 14 amino acids. Per the germline V gene, CDR1 is SQVTM and CDR2 is ANQGSEA. In DNA form, the CDR3 reads TGCAGCGTTGGGATACAGGGGGTGTTCTCTGAAGCTTTCTTT. This encodes CSVGIQGVFSEAFF.

The chain recombines TRBV6-1 with TRBJ1-1; 9 positions agree with TRBD1. The V gene end was trimmed by 5 bases and the J gene end by 3 bases; junction bases not matched to a gene: 7. CDR1 MNHNS and CDR2 SASEGT come from the germline V gene. The CDR3 loop spans 15 amino acids. The CDR3 loop reads CASSPYGTGYTEAFF. Here the CDR3 DNA reads TGTGCCAGCAGTCCTTATGGGACAGGGTACACTGAAGCTTTCTTT.

The count of this clone is one. The J gene is TRBJ2-7, the V gene TRBV6-6; TRBD2 might be the D (5 bases). The CDR3 runs 15 residues. Germline CDR1 reads MNHNY; CDR2 reads SVGAGI (reference sequence). Trimming removed 8 bases from V and 0 bases from J, with 17 bases in between. The CDR3 region has the DNA TGTGCCAGCGGGTTCGGTATCGGGGTCTCCTACGAGCAGTACTTC. Amino acid sequence: CASGFGIGVSYEQYF.

As DNA, the CDR3 is TGTGCCAGCAGTGAACGACAGGGCATCGGTCCCGGAAACACCATATATTTT. Translating gives CASSERQGIGPGNTIYF. V and J are TRBV2 and TRBJ1-3, with 7 bases identical to TRBD1. The V segment lost 2 bases and the J segment 4 bases; nucleotides outside the gene matches: 11. The CDR3 covers 17 residues. Germline assignment: CDR1 SNHLY and CDR2 FYNNEI.

The V gene is TRBV11-3, the J gene TRBJ1-4; TRBD1 aligns across 7 bases. This CDR3 comprises 17 residues. CDR1 is SGHNT and CDR2 is YENEEA in the germline V gene. J was trimmed by 3 bases and V by 5 bases; bases with no gene match: 12. CDR3 in amino acids: CASSGRTGHSPNEKLFF. Here the CDR3 DNA reads TGTGCCAGCAGCGGGAGGACAGGCCACAGTCCTAATGAAAAACTGTTTTTT.

The rearrangement links TRBV30 to TRBJ1-2; unclear D gene. The V gene lost 0 bases and the J gene lost 3 bases, with 8 bases spanning the gap. The CDR3 consists of 13 residues. Germline V gives CDR1 GTSNPN, CDR2 SVGIG (reference sequence). CDR3 loop: CAWSVSVDYGYTF. The CDR3 DNA follows: TGTGCCTGGAGTGTGTCCGTAGACTATGGCTACACCTTC. The variable domain in full, completed from reference TRBV30 and TRBJ1-2, reads SQTIHQWPATLVQPVGSPLSLECTVEGTSNPNLYWYRQAAGRGLQLLFYSVGIGQISSEVPQNLSASRPQDRQFILSSKKLLLSDSGFYLCAWSVSVDYGYTFGSGTRLTVV.

The chain couples TRBV4-3 to TRBJ1-1; D gene uncertain. In germline, CDR1 is LGHNA, CDR2 YSLEER. CDR3 size: 16 residues. V lost 0 bases to trimming and J lost 1 base, with 12 bases between them. CDR3 coding DNA: TGCGCCAGCAGCCAAGATCCGTATCAAGCGAACACTGAAGCTTTCTTT. It codes for CASSQDPYQANTEAFF.

The V gene is TRBV9, the J gene TRBJ1-3; unclear D gene. V lost 3 bases, J lost 0 bases, and 4 bases lay in between. Germline values: CDR1 SGDLS, CDR2 YYNGEE. CDR3 size: 13 residues. The CDR3: CASSGRSGNTIYF. The CDR3 DNA follows: TGTGCCAGCAGCGGTCGCTCTGGAAACACCATATATTTT.

This clone has more than one count but fewer than ten. The genes are TRBV13 and TRBJ2-7, with 7 positions matching TRBD1. The J segment lost 0 bases and the V segment lost 0 bases, leaving 5 bases of the junction unmatched. This CDR3 has 16 amino acids. CDR1 and CDR2 from the germline V gene are PRHDT and FYEKMQ (reference sequence). The CDR3 reads CASSLGGDSSSYEQYF. Here the CDR3 DNA reads TGTGCCAGCAGCTTAGGAGGGGACAGTAGCTCCTACGAGCAGTACTTC.

J is TRBJ2-4 and V is TRBV6-1, with D perhaps TRBD2 (6 bases). Trimming removed 1 base at V and 8 bases at J, with 12 bases between. From germline, CDR1 is MNHNS and CDR2 SASEGT. The CDR3 spans 14 residues. CDR3 amino acids: CASSEGGDGDIQYF. The CDR3 nucleotides are TGTGCCAGCAGTGAAGGGGGGGACGGCGACATTCAGTACTTC.

V gene TRBV5-4 combines with J gene TRBJ2-7; 8 bases agree with TRBD1. Germline V gives CDR1 SGHNT, CDR2 YYREEE (reference sequence). V lost 1 base and J lost 5; bases outside the gene matches: 8. This CDR3 contains 15 residues. The CDR3, as DNA: TGTGCCAGCAGCTTGTTGACAGGGGAAGGTCACGAGCAGTACTTC. This gives the protein CASSLLTGEGHEQYF.